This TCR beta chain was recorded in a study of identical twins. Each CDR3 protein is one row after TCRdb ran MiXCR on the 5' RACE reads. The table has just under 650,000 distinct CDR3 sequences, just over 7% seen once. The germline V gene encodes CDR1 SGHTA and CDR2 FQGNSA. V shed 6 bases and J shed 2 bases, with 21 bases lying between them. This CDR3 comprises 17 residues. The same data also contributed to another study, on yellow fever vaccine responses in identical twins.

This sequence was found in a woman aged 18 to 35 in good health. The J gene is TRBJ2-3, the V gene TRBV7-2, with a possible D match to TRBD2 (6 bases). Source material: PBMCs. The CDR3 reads CASSPGPPGAHTDTQYF. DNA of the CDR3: TGTGCCAGCAGTCCCGGTCCCCCGGGAGCGCACACAGATACGCAGTATTTT.